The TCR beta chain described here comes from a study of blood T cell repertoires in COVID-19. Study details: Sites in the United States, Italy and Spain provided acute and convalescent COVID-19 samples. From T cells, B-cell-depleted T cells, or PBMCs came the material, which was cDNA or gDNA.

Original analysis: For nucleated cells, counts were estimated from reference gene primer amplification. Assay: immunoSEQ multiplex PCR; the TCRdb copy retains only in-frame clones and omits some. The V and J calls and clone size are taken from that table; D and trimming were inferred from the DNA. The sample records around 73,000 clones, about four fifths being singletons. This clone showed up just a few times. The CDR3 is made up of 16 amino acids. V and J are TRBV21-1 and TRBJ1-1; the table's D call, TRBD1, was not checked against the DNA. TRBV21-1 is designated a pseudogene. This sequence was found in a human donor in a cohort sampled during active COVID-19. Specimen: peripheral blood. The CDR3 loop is CASSKGLPDMNTEAFF. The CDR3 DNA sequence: TGTGCCAGCAGCAAAGGTCTTCCCGACATGAACACTGAAGCTTTCTTT.